A selection of T cell receptor beta chains follows, all from one sample in a study of CD8+CD57+ T cells in acquired aplastic anemia. TCRdb processed the reads anew with MiXCR; each CDR3 protein has one entry. The sample carries 120,000 or so distinct CDR3 sequences, about 40% recorded once. The sample comprised sorted CD4+, CD8+, or CD8+CD57+ T cells (not recorded which) from PBMCs. The receptors derive from a human donor with aplastic anemia. Both conserved end residues are part of each CDR3. Each record gives: J gene, V gene, clone size, D gene, CDR3 DNA, CDR3 protein. D genes are given only for firm matches. Not all rows give a size; the values are once, few, many and, for expanded clones, a class.

TRBJ2-1 TRBV4-1 . TRBD2 TGCGCCAGCAGCCATCTCCGGACTAGCGGGGGTCAGGGCTACAATGAGCAGTTCTTC CASSHLRTSGGQGYNEQFF
TRBJ1-1 TRBV7-9 many TRBD1 TGTGCCAGCAGCTTAAGGCGACAGGGTGAAGCTTTCTTT CASSLRRQGEAFF
TRBJ1-2 TRBV19 once . TGTGCCAGTAGTATAAGGCCGGCAGGGCCCTATGGCTACACCTTC CASSIRPAGPYGYTF
TRBJ2-3 TRBV29-1 many TRBD2 TGCAGCGTTGCGGGACTAGCGGGGGCAGATACGCAGTATTTT CSVAGLAGADTQYF
TRBJ2-3 TRBV11-2 . TRBD2 TGTGCCAGCAGCCCCTCGGGGGGGGGGCTGGGAGATACGCAGTATTTT CASSPSGGGLGDTQYF
TRBJ1-4 TRBV19 . . TGTGCCAGCAGCTCGCAGGGTATACTGTTTTTT CASSSQGILFF
TRBJ2-3 TRBV7-2 many . TGTGCCAGTTCCCTCGCGCCCCATCCATTGCAGTATTTT CASSLAPHPLQYF
TRBJ1-5 TRBV5-8 many TRBD1 TGTGCCAGCAGCCTGGGACAGGGACACAATCAGCCCCAGCATTTT CASSLGQGHNQPQHF
TRBJ1-2 TRBV6-1 few . TGTGCCTCTCAGGGCCTGAGTAGGGGCTACACCTTC CASQGLSRGYTF
TRBJ2-5 TRBV6-1 many TRBD2 TGTGCCAGCGGAAGCGGGGGGAGAGAGACCCAGTACTTC CASGSGGRETQYF
TRBJ1-1 TRBV6-4 many . TGTGCCAGCAGAGACACGGACCTTCCCACTGAAGCTTTCTTT CASRDTDLPTEAFF
TRBJ1-1 TRBV11-3 many . TGTGCCAGCAGCTTAGACAGCGTGGGGAACACTGAAGCTTTCTTT CASSLDSVGNTEAFF
TRBJ2-7 TRBV5-1 many TRBD2 TGCGCCAGCAGCTTGCCGGGGGGGCGTGTGAACGAGCAGTACTTC CASSLPGGRVNEQYF
TRBJ2-3 TRBV5-1 few TRBD2 TGCGCCAGCAGACGGGGGGGGTTAGATACGCAGTATTTT CASRRGGLDTQYF
TRBJ1-1 TRBV5-1 many . TGCGCCAGCAGCTTGGCTAGTGGGGGGTTGACTGAAGCTTTCTTT CASSLASGGLTEAFF
TRBJ1-2 TRBV12-5 many . TGTGCTAGTGGTTTCCCGAACTATGGCTACACCTTC CASGFPNYGYTF
TRBJ2-2 TRBV10-3 many . TGTGCCATCACGGGGGGCGATAACACCGGGGAGCTGTTTTTT CAITGGDNTGELFF
TRBJ1-2 TRBV4-1 . . TGCGCCAGCAGCCAAGTAGGAGCGAGCTATGGCTACACCTTC CASSQVGASYGYTF
TRBJ1-1 TRBV7-6 many . TGTGCCAGCAGCTGGGGCCAGGCCACTGAAGCTTTCTTT CASSWGQATEAFF
TRBJ2-5 TRBV4-1 many . TGCGCCAGCAGCCAAGGGAACAGGCAAGAGACCCAGTACTTC CASSQGNRQETQYF
TRBJ1-2 TRBV10-3 . . TGTGCCATCAGTGGGAGATCGGACACTGGCTACACCTTC CAISGRSDTGYTF
TRBJ1-2 TRBV9 many . TGTGCCAGCAGCTCTCAAAAGGGGGGGCATGGCTACACCTTC CASSSQKGGHGYTF